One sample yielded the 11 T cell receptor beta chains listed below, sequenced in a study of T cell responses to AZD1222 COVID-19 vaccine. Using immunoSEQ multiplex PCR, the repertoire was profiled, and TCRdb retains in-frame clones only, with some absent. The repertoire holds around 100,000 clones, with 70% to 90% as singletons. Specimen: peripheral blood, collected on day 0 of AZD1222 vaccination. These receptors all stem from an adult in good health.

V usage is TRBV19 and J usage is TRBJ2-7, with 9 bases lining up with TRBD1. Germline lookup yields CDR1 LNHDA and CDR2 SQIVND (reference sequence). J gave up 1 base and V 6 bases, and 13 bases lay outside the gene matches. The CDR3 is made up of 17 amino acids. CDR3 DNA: TGTGCCAGTAGCATCCCGCAAACCGGGACAGGGTCCTACGAGCAGTACTTC. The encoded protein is CASSIPQTGTGSYEQYF.

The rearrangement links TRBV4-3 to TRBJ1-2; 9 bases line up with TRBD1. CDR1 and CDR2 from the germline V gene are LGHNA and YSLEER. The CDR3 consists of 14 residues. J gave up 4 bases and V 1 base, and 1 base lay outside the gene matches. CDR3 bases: TGCGCCAGCAGCCAAGCGGGACAGGGCTATGGCTACACCTTC. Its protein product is CASSQAGQGYGYTF.

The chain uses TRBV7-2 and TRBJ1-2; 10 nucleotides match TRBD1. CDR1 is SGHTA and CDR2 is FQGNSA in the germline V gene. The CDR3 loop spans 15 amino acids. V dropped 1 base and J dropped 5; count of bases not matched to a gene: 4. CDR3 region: CASSLDRDRGYGYTF. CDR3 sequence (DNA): TGTGCCAGCAGCTTAGATAGGGACAGGGGATATGGCTACACCTTC.

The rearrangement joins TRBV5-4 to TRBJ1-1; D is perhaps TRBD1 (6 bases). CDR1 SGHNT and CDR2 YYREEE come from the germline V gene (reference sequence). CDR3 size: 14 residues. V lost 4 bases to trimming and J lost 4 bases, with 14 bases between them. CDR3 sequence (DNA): TGTGCCAGCAGCCAGAAACCAGGGGCCACTGAAGCTTTCTTT. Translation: CASSQKPGATEAFF.

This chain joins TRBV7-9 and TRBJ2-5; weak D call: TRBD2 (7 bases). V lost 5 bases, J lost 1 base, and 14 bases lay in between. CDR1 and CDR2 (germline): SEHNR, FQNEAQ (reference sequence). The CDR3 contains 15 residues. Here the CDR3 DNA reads TGTGCCAGCAGCCACAAAGGGGGGGCCCAAGAGACCCAGTACTTC. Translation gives CASSHKGGAQETQYF.

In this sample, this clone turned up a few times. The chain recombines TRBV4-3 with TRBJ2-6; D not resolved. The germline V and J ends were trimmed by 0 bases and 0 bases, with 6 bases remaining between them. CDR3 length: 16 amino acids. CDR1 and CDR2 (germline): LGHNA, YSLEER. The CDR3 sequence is CASSQDASSGANVLTF. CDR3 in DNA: TGCGCCAGCAGCCAAGACGCGAGCTCTGGGGCCAACGTCCTGACTTTC.

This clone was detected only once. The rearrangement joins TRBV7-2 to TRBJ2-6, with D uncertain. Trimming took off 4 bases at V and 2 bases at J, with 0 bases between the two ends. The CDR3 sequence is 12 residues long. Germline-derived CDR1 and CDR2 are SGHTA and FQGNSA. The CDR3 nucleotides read TGTGCCAGCAGCTCTGGGGCCAACGTCCTGACTTTC. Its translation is CASSSGANVLTF.

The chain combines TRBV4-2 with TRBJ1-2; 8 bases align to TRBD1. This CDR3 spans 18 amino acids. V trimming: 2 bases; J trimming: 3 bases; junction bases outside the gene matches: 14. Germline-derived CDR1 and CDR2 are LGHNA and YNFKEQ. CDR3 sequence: CASSQQTGGTREYYGYTF. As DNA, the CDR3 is TGTGCCAGCAGCCAACAAACAGGGGGAACAAGGGAATACTATGGCTACACCTTC.

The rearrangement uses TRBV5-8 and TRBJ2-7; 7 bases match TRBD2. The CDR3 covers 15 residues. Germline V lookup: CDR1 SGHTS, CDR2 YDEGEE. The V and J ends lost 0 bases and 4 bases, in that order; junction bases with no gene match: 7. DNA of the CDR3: TGTGCCAGCAGCTTGGAGTCTAGCGGATCTTACGAGCAGTACTTC. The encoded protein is CASSLESSGSYEQYF.

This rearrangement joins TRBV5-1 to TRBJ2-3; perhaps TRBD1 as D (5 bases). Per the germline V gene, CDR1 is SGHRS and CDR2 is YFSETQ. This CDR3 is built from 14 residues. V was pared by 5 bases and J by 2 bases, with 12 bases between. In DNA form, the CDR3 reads TGCGCCAGCAGGCAGGGATGGATCACAGATACGCAGTATTTT. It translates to CASRQGWITDTQYF.

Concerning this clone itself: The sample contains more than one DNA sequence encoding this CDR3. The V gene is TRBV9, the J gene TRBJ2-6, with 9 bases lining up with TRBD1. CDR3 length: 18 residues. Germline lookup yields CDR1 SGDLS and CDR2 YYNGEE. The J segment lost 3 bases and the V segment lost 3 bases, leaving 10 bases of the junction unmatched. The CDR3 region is CASSAYEQGAGGANVLTF. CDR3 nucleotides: TGTGCCAGCAGCGCCTACGAACAGGGGGCCGGTGGGGCCAACGTCCTGACTTTC.